This T cell receptor beta chain was captured in a study of cytomegalovirus exposure and HLA in healthy donors. The CDR3 length is 14 residues. The V end lost 3 bases, the J end lost 7 bases, and 13 bases lay between the germline ends. CDR1 is MDHEN, CDR2 SYDVKM, per germline. General study results and limits: Analysis was carried out at a later point, and it linked a missense DCLRE1C variant to TCR beta V- and J-gene trimming. Indistinguishable V segments, including TRBV6-2 and TRBV6-3, were excluded.

Of note for this clone: The target antigen is unknown.

The PCR ran on 60 Vbeta and 13 Jbeta primers. Repertoires were generated with immunoSEQ multiplex PCR, while TCRdb's copy carries only in-frame clones and drops some. Here the sample spans 140,000 or so clones, roughly 62% being singletons. Source material: PBMCs. The V call is TRBV28, the J call TRBJ1-5, with D possibly TRBD1 on 5 matching bases. This receptor was obtained from a man aged 55-75 years in good health and CMV-seronegative. The chain's CDR3 is CASSFGGVEQPQHF. The CDR3 coding sequence is TGTGCCAGCAGTTTTGGGGGGGTTGAGCAGCCCCAGCATTTT.